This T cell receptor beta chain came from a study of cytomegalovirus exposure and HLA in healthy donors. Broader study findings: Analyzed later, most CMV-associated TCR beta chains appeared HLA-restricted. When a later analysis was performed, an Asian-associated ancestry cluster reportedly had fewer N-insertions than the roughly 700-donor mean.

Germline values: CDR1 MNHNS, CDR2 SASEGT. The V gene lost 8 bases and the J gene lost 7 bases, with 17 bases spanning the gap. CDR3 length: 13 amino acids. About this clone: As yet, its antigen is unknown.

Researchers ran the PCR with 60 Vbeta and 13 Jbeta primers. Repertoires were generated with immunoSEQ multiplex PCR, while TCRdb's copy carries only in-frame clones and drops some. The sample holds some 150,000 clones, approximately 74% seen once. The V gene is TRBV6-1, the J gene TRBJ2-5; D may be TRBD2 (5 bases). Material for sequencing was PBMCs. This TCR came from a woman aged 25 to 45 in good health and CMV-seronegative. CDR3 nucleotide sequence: TGTGCCAGCCATAAGGAGGTCGTCTCGACCCAGTACTTC. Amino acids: CASHKEVVSTQYF.